This TCR beta chain is from a study of T-cell reconstitution after alpha-beta-depleted transplantation in children. V was cut by 1 base and J by 6 bases, with 16 bases left in between. CDR3 length: 16 amino acids. Germline V lookup: CDR1 LGHDT, CDR2 YNNKEL (reference sequence). Library preparation (for TCRbeta) was performed with unique molecular identifiers. TCRdb re-called the PCR reads through MiXCR, storing one row per CDR3 protein. The table includes roughly 170,000 distinct CDR3 sequences, approximately 6.6% detected once. This clonotype was found a few times. The chain couples TRBV3-1 to TRBJ2-1; perhaps TRBD2 as D (7 bases). Sample: PBMCs from the stem cell graft donor, taken from the stem cell graft. This TCR was sampled from a human donor who donated a stem cell graft to a child with Wiskott-Aldrich syndrome. DNA for the CDR3: TGTGCCAGCAGCCAAGGCAGCCGGGGGGCCTCCAATGAGCAGTTCTTC. This codes for CASSQGSRGASNEQFF.